This T cell receptor (beta chain) was observed in a study of cytomegalovirus exposure and HLA in healthy donors. Remarks on this clone: Its target is unknown.

The CDR3 length is 13 residues. V was pared by 1 base and J by 4 bases, with 8 bases between. Germline V gene data show CDR1 as GTSNPN and CDR2 as SVGIG (reference sequence). Study-wide findings and caveats: The study recorded over 150 TCR beta chains that were cytomegalovirus-associated. One later analysis, an examination of the roughly 110 validation repertoires, found that first-cohort TCR clusters tended to co-occur in them.

This table comes from immunoSEQ multiplex PCR, and its TCRdb copy is limited to in-frame clones, with some not included. The data contain some 250,000 clones, approximately 83% of them singletons. The sequence derives from a woman aged 25 to 39 in good health and CMV-seropositive. The sequenced sample consisted of PBMCs. The chain combines TRBV30 with TRBJ1-3; TRBD1 might be the D (6 bases). CDR3 in DNA: TGTGCCTGGAGTGCAGGGGTAGGAAACACCATATATTTT. This encodes CAWSAGVGNTIYF.